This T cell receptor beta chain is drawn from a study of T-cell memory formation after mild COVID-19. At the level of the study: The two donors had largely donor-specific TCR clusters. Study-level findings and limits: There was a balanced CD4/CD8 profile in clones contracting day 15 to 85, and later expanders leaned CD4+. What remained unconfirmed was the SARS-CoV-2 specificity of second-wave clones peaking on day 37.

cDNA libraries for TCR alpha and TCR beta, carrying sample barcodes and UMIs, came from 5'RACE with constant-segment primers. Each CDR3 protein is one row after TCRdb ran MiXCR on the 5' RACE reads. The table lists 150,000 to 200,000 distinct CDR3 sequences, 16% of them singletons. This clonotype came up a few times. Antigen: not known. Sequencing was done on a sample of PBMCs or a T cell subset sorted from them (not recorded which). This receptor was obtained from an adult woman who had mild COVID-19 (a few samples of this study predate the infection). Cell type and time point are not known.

CDR3 bases: TGTGCCAGCAGCTTAAGACCGGTGGGAGATGTGGATACGCAGTATTTT. Residues: CASSLRPVGDVDTQYF. The chain is built from TRBV7-3 and TRBJ2-3; TRBD2 is a possible D gene (5 bases). Trimming took off 1 base at V and 6 bases at J, with 17 bases between the two ends. This CDR3 is 16 amino acids long. CDR1 and CDR2 (germline): SGHTA, FQGTGA.